The 6 T cell receptor beta chains given below trace back to one sample, sequenced in a study of control samples from healthy donors and cancer patients. Libraries were prepared by immunoSEQ multiplex PCR; TCRdb keeps only in-frame clonotypes and omits some of them. The data contain 100,000 to 150,000 clones, 88% of them singletons. Sequences were obtained from blood. These receptors were collected from a man aged 50-60 years in good health.

The V gene is TRBV7-9, the J gene TRBJ2-6; the match to TRBD1 covers 10 bases. Unmatched junction bases numbered 4, after V lost 2 bases and J lost 0 bases. Germline loops: CDR1 SEHNR, CDR2 FQNEAQ (reference sequence). CDR3 length: 18 residues. Written as DNA, the CDR3 is TGTGCCAGCAGCTTAATGTGGACAGGGGGCTCTGGGGCCAACGTCCTGACTTTC. It specifies CASSLMWTGGSGANVLTF.

This chain links TRBV14 with TRBJ1-2, with TRBD1 matching over 8 bases. Germline V lookup: CDR1 SGHDN, CDR2 FVKESK. Trimming took 0 bases from V and 7 from J; bases not matched to a gene: 4. This CDR3 region has 14 residues. CDR3 residues: CASSQDWTGIGYTF. DNA of the CDR3: TGTGCCAGCAGCCAAGATTGGACAGGGATTGGCTACACCTTC. The full variable domain, its missing parts supplied by reference TRBV14 and TRBJ1-2, is EAGVTQFPSHSVIEKGQTVTLRCDPISGHDNLYWYRRVMGKEIKFLLHFVKESKQDESGMPNNRFLAERTGGTYSTLKVQPAELEDSGVYFCASSQDWTGIGYTFGSGTRLTVV.

The gene calls are TRBV5-1 and TRBJ2-7; D possibly corresponds to TRBD1 (6 bases). V lost 4 bases to trimming and J lost 4 bases, with 15 bases between them. The CDR3 length is 14 residues. The germline V gene encodes CDR1 SGHRS and CDR2 YFSETQ. CDR3 sequence (DNA): TGCGCCAGCAGCCAAAGGACAGATTCTTACGAGCAGTACTTC. Translating it yields CASSQRTDSYEQYF. Variable domain in full (rest from reference TRBV5-1 and TRBJ2-7): KAGVTQTPRYLIKTRGQQVTLSCSPISGHRSVSWYQQTPGQGLQFLFEYFSETQRNKGNFPGRFSGRQFSNSRSEMNVSTLELGDSALYLCASSQRTDSYEQYFGPGTRLTVT.

V and J are TRBV27 and TRBJ1-4; D not resolved. This CDR3 contains 16 residues. Trimming took off 0 bases at V and 8 bases at J, with 16 bases between the two ends. The V gene's germline CDR1 is MNHEY and CDR2 SMNVEV (reference sequence). CDR3 nucleotides: TGTGCCAGCAGTTTATCCGTTTACAATCGAGAAGAAAAACTGTTTTTT. It is translated as CASSLSVYNREEKLFF.

Only a few counts were recorded for this clone. V gene TRBV29-1 combines with J gene TRBJ2-3; 8 nucleotides align to TRBD2. Germline CDR1 and CDR2: SQVTM and ANQGSEA. V was pared by 8 bases and J by 9 bases, with 4 bases of the junction left unmatched. This CDR3 is 10 amino acids long. The CDR3: CSLGGGTQYF. In nucleotides, the CDR3 is TGCAGCCTAGGCGGGGGGACGCAGTATTTT.

This chain connects TRBV7-9 to TRBJ2-5; D gene ambiguous. Germline CDR1 and CDR2: SEHNR and FQNEAQ (reference sequence). V gave up 1 base and J gave up 5 bases, with 17 bases separating them. The CDR3 is 16 amino acids. The CDR3 DNA reads as TGTGCCAGCAGCTTAGGTGGCTCACCAAAAGGGGAGACCCAGTACTTC. This translates into CASSLGGSPKGETQYF. The full variable domain, in which reference TRBV7-9 and TRBJ2-5 provide the parts outside the CDR3, is DTGVSQNPRHKITKRGQNVTFRCDPISEHNRLYWYRQTLGQGPEFLTYFQNEAQLEKSRLLSDRFSAERPKGSFSTLEIQRTEQGDSAMYLCASSLGGSPKGETQYFGPGTRLLVL.